This TCR beta chain was found in a study of CD8+ T cells in alopecia areata. Regarding the study as a whole: Resident alphabeta T-cell populations of normal skin are likewise subject to sequencing in scalp samples. Alopecia totalis/universalis scalp especially showed more expanded CD8+ clones than normal scalp.

Extracted from the samples, RNA was reverse transcribed into cDNA to serve as the sequencing template. Assay used: immunoSEQ multiplex PCR; TCRdb lists only in-frame clones, some missing. The repertoire consists of approximately 280,000 clones, none detected only once. This clone was observed a handful of times. Antigen unknown. Here the gene names and germline are mouse. Read data end 4 residues before the CDR3 end; the end is taken from the germline J gene. This sample also contains other DNA sequences that code for the same CDR3. This CDR3 spans 14 amino acids. Germline CDR1 SGHDT, CDR2 FRDEAV. With 2 bases removed from V and 1 base from J, the gap between germline ends came to 8 bases. Cells from pooled cutaneous lymph nodes were sorted by CD4, CD8alpha, NKG2D, NKG2ACE and other markers.

The specimen sequenced was CD4+ T cells sorted from a lymph node. This TCR came from a C3H/HeJ mouse with alopecia areata. These mice share the MHC haplotype H2-k. V is TRBV14 and J is TRBJ2-3, with TRBD2 as a possible D gene (5 bases). CDR3 in amino acids: CASSFWGGAETLYF. The part of the CDR3 DNA that was read is TGTGCCAGCAGTTTTTGGGGAGGTGCAGAA.